This entry lists 21 T cell receptor beta chains sequenced from one sample in a study of cytomegalovirus exposure and HLA in healthy donors. The PCR contained 60 Vbeta and 13 Jbeta primers. Sequencing used immunoSEQ multiplex PCR; TCRdb keeps in-frame clones, though not all of them. The repertoire holds about 140,000 clones, approximately 80% seen once, with around 2% in the top ten. Sequencing used PBMCs. These receptors were taken from a man in his thirties or forties in good health and CMV-seronegative.

The genes are TRBV9 and TRBJ2-1; 9 nucleotides match TRBD2. The junction had 11 bases not matched to a gene; V was cut back by 0 bases and J by 7 bases. The CDR3 consists of 17 residues. Germline V gene lookup returns CDR1 SGDLS and CDR2 YYNGEE. The CDR3 nucleotides are TGTGCCAGCAGCGTAGCAGGGTTTAGCGGGAGAAAAAATGAGCAGTTCTTC. It translates to CASSVAGFSGRKNEQFF.

The chain combines TRBV6-5 with TRBJ2-7, with D uncertain. V lost 4 bases, J lost 3 bases, and 13 bases lay in between. Germline values: CDR1 MNHEY, CDR2 SVGAGI. The CDR3 has 14 amino acids. This chain's CDR3 is CASSFLDRSYEQYF. As DNA, the CDR3 is TGTGCCAGCAGTTTCCTCGACCGGAGCTACGAGCAGTACTTC.

The chain joins TRBV9 to TRBJ1-2; 8 positions match TRBD1. The V gene end was trimmed by 3 bases and the J gene end by 4 bases; junction bases not matched to a gene: 11. The germline gives CDR1 SGDLS, CDR2 YYNGEE. The CDR3 has 16 amino acids. CDR3 sequence reads: CASSAGLTDRGYGYTF. The CDR3 region has the DNA TGTGCCAGCAGCGCAGGTCTCACAGACAGGGGCTATGGCTACACCTTC.

V and J are TRBV7-9 and TRBJ1-4, with D hard to call. Looked up from germline, CDR1 is SEHNR and CDR2 is FQNEAQ (reference sequence). The CDR3 totals 14 residues. V dropped 5 bases and J dropped 8 bases, with 15 bases sitting between them. The CDR3 here is CASSHGGNGEKLFF. DNA of the CDR3: TGTGCCAGCAGCCACGGTGGAAACGGGGAAAAACTGTTTTTT.

V usage is TRBV7-2 and J usage is TRBJ2-7; D is uncertain. CDR1 and CDR2 from the germline V gene are SGHTA and FQGNSA. The CDR3 is 11 amino acids. With 4 bases removed from V and 4 bases from J, the gap between germline ends came to 5 bases. Here the CDR3 DNA reads TGTGCCAGCAGCTCCCGTTACGAGCAGTACTTC. As protein: CASSSRYEQYF.

The CDR3 sequence: CASSYGQGGYEQYF. DNA for the CDR3: TGCGCCAGCAGCTATGGACAGGGAGGCTACGAGCAGTACTTC. The chain carries TRBV5-1 and TRBJ2-7; TRBD1 aligns across 8 bases. The CDR3 has 14 residues. V was clipped by 3 bases and J by 3 bases; unmatched bases: 5. Germline CDR1 SGHRS, CDR2 YFSETQ.

The rearrangement links TRBV6-5 to TRBJ2-1; a weak D match, TRBD1 (6 bases). The V and J ends lost 4 bases and 2 bases respectively, with 9 bases between them. The V gene's germline CDR1 is MNHEY and CDR2 SVGAGI. The CDR3 sequence is 14 residues long. The CDR3 sequence is CASSSRGPYNEQFF. CDR3 DNA: TGTGCCAGCAGTTCCAGGGGCCCCTACAATGAGCAGTTCTTC.

DNA of the CDR3: TGTGCCACCAGCAGAGCCCAGGGACAGGCTAACTATGGCTACACCTTC. It translates to CATSRAQGQANYGYTF. This chain uses TRBV15 with TRBJ1-2; 8 nucleotides align to TRBD1. V was clipped by 1 base and J by 0 bases; unmatched bases: 4. CDR1 LNHNV and CDR2 YYDKDF come from the germline V gene (reference sequence). This CDR3 spans 16 amino acids.

This chain links TRBV9 with TRBJ2-7; TRBD2 aligns across 9 bases. Germline CDR1 is SGDLS and CDR2 is YYNGEE. The CDR3 consists of 18 residues. After removal of 0 bases from V and 3 bases from J, the junction contained 13 bases not matched to a gene. This CDR3 reads CASSVGGASGKYYYEQYF. In DNA form, the CDR3 reads TGTGCCAGCAGCGTAGGGGGGGCTAGCGGGAAATATTACTACGAGCAGTACTTC.

The chain couples TRBV28 to TRBJ1-2; D remains unclear. Trimming shortened V by 2 bases and J by 14 bases, and 15 bases separated the two germline ends. The CDR3 totals 12 residues. Germline CDR1 is MDHEN and CDR2 is SYDVKM. The CDR3 region is CASSLISGARTF. The CDR3 DNA reads as TGTGCCAGCAGTTTAATTTCGGGAGCTAGAACCTTC.

V usage is TRBV19 and J usage is TRBJ2-3; the match to TRBD1 covers 8 bases. V shed 4 bases and J 1 base; nucleotides not matched to a gene: 4. CDR3 length: 15 residues. CDR1 LNHDA and CDR2 SQIVND come from the germline V gene (reference sequence). This CDR3 reads CASSRKQGGTDTQYF. CDR3 bases: TGTGCCAGTAGTAGGAAACAGGGGGGCACAGATACGCAGTATTTT.

The V call is TRBV5-1, the J call TRBJ2-2, with a weak D call TRBD2 (5 bases). Trimming shortened V by 4 bases and J by 5 bases, and 21 bases separated the two germline ends. This CDR3 spans 17 amino acids. Germline V gene lookup returns CDR1 SGHRS and CDR2 YFSETQ. CDR3 nucleotide sequence: TGCGCCAGCAGCCGGGGAAACCCGGACCTAGGGACCGGGGAGCTGTTTTTT. The encoded protein is CASSRGNPDLGTGELFF.

The chain joins TRBV7-2 to TRBJ2-1; the match to TRBD2 covers 9 bases. This CDR3 is built from 15 residues. The germline gives CDR1 SGHTA, CDR2 FQGNSA. V lost 5 bases to trimming and J lost 4 bases; unmatched junction nucleotides: 6. CDR3 DNA sequence: TGTGCCAGCAGCCAGGGGACTAGCCATTACAATGAGCAGTTCTTC. It yields the protein CASSQGTSHYNEQFF.

The chain recombines TRBV5-6 with TRBJ1-1; TRBD1 matches at 9 bases. This CDR3 has 14 residues. CDR1 and CDR2 from the germline V gene are SGHDT and YYEEEE. J gave up 11 bases and V 4 bases, and 12 bases lay outside the gene matches. The CDR3 loop reads CASSPRDRVVLAFF. CDR3 nucleotide sequence: TGTGCCAGCAGCCCCCGGGACAGGGTTGTTCTTGCTTTCTTT.

The chain couples TRBV5-1 to TRBJ2-1; D perhaps matches TRBD2 (5 bases). With 4 bases removed from V and 3 bases from J, the gap between germline ends came to 17 bases. Germline CDR1 and CDR2: SGHRS and YFSETQ. This CDR3 has 16 amino acids. This CDR3 reads CASSTEGLGNYNEQFF. The DNA for the CDR3 is TGCGCCAGCAGCACCGAAGGACTGGGTAACTACAATGAGCAGTTCTTC.

The chain links TRBV21-1 to TRBJ2-7; TRBD1 is taken as the D call from the table, unchecked against the DNA. TRBV21-1 has pseudogene status. The CDR3 is made up of 13 amino acids. Here the CDR3 reads CASSAETALPKYF. CDR3 DNA: TGTGCCAGCAGCGCCGAGACAGCCTTACCCAAGTACTTC.

The chain carries TRBV18 and TRBJ2-3; tentatively, D is TRBD1 (5 bases). Trimming removed 6 bases at V and 1 base at J, with 17 bases between. Germline CDR1 is KGHSH and CDR2 is LQKENI. This CDR3 has 16 residues. The CDR3 DNA sequence: TGTGCCAGCTCTAGGGCGCGCAGCAGGGGCACAGATACGCAGTATTTT. It yields the protein CASSRARSRGTDTQYF. Based on the CDR3 plus reference TRBV18 and TRBJ2-3, the full variable domain is NAGVMQNPRHLVRRRGQEARLRCSPMKGHSHVYWYRQLPEEGLKFMVYLQKENIIDESGMPKERFSAEFPKEGPSILRIQQVVRGDSAAYFCASSRARSRGTDTQYFGPGTRLTVL.

The chain couples TRBV5-1 to TRBJ1-3; 10 bases are a match to TRBD1. The CDR3 has 16 residues. Losses at the gene ends were 4 bases for V and 6 bases for J; bases not matched to a gene: 10. Germline V lookup: CDR1 SGHRS, CDR2 YFSETQ. Written as DNA, the CDR3 is TGCGCCAGCAGCGCGGGATCCGGGACAGGGGAAAACACCATATATTTT. Translated: CASSAGSGTGENTIYF. Together with reference TRBV5-1 and TRBJ1-3, the CDR3 gives the full variable domain: KAGVTQTPRYLIKTRGQQVTLSCSPISGHRSVSWYQQTPGQGLQFLFEYFSETQRNKGNFPGRFSGRQFSNSRSEMNVSTLELGDSALYLCASSAGSGTGENTIYFGEGSWLTVV.

This chain connects TRBV7-8 to TRBJ2-7; 8 bases agree with TRBD1. The ends lost 6 bases at V and 1 base at J; junction bases unmatched: 2. The CDR3 is made up of 13 amino acids. From germline, CDR1 is SGHVS and CDR2 FQNEAQ. For the CDR3, the DNA is TGTGCCAGCAGGACAGGGGATTCCTACGAGCAGTACTTC. Residues: CASRTGDSYEQYF.

V and J are TRBV6-5 and TRBJ1-2, with D unresolved. The CDR3 spans 13 residues. V lost 5 bases, J lost 8 bases, and 15 bases lay in between. From germline, CDR1 is MNHEY and CDR2 SVGAGI. CDR3 sequence: CASSPLEGGGYTF. CDR3 sequence (DNA): TGTGCCAGCAGTCCACTCGAGGGTGGAGGCTACACCTTC.

The chain has TRBV28 and TRBJ1-2; TRBD1 aligns across 9 bases. CDR1 is MDHEN, CDR2 SYDVKM, per germline. CDR3 length equals 15 residues. After removal of 3 bases from V and 6 bases from J, the junction contained 8 bases not matched to a gene. DNA for the CDR3: TGTGCCAGCAGTTTGGGACAGGGAATCATCCATGGCTACACCTTC. Translated: CASSLGQGIIHGYTF.